A selection of T cell receptor beta chains follows, all from one sample in a study of beta chain features in type 1 diabetes. Clones were read by immunoSEQ multiplex PCR, and TCRdb kept only the in-frame ones, dropping some. Of 150,000 to 200,000 clones listed, roughly 60% are singletons. Sequenced sample: naive CD4+ T cells from blood. These receptors were obtained from a man aged 25 to 45 with type 1 diabetes. CDR3s include the opening cysteine and the closing phenylalanine or tryptophan. The order of the fields is V gene, D gene, J gene, clone size, CDR3 protein, CDR3 DNA. A D gene is named only where the DNA matches it firmly. Only some rows state a clone size, as once, few, many or a class for expanded clones.

TRBV7-8	NA	TRBJ2-1	NA	CASSLVVTSYNNEQFF	TGTGCCAGCAGCTTAGTGGTTACTAGCTACAACAATGAGCAGTTCTTC
TRBV29-1	NA	TRBJ2-7	NA	CSVKGVEGGYEQYF	TGCAGCGTTAAAGGCGTGGAGGGGGGGTACGAGCAGTACTTC
TRBV7-9	NA	TRBJ2-3	once	CASSLAGWTDTQYF	TGTGCCAGCAGCTTGGCCGGATGGACAGATACGCAGTATTTT
TRBV13	NA	TRBJ1-2	NA	CASIRVGRGYTF	TGTGCCAGCATCCGGGTCGGACGAGGCTACACCTTC
TRBV28	NA	TRBJ2-3	NA	CASSLLTTTDTQYF	TGTGCCAGCAGTTTACTGACTACCACAGATACGCAGTATTTT
TRBV10-3	TRBD1	TRBJ2-7	NA	CAISESNRGFSYEQYF	TGTGCCATCAGTGAGTCGAACAGGGGATTTTCCTACGAGCAGTACTTC
TRBV5-1	NA	TRBJ2-3	NA	CASSPTGISTDTQYF	TGCGCCAGCAGCCCCACAGGGATTAGCACAGATACGCAGTATTTT
TRBV13	NA	TRBJ1-1	NA	CASSLAASRTEAFF	TGTGCCAGCAGCTTAGCAGCTTCGCGGACTGAAGCTTTCTTT
TRBV28	NA	TRBJ2-3	NA	CASSPGRGRDTQYF	TGTGCCAGCAGCCCCGGACGGGGCCGAGATACGCAGTATTTT
TRBV6-5	NA	TRBJ2-7	few	CASSYSHGEQYF	TGTGCCAGCAGTTACTCGCACGGGGAGCAGTACTTC
TRBV9	NA	TRBJ1-6	NA	CASSVQGEGSSPLHF	TGTGCCAGCAGCGTCCAGGGTGAAGGGTCTTCACCCCTCCACTTT
TRBV20-1	NA	TRBJ2-5	NA	CSASPETQYF	TGCAGTGCTAGCCCAGAGACCCAGTACTTC
TRBV7-9	TRBD1	TRBJ2-3	NA	CASSEGQGVRDTQYF	TGTGCCAGCAGCGAGGGACAGGGCGTCAGAGATACGCAGTATTTT
TRBV29-1	TRBD1	TRBJ1-2	few	CSTRQGANYGYTF	TGCAGCACCCGACAGGGGGCTAACTATGGCTACACCTTC
TRBV25-1	NA	TRBJ2-3	NA	CASSDPAGGYTDTQYF	TGTGCCAGCAGTGATCCCGCCGGGGGCTACACAGATACGCAGTATTTT
TRBV29-1	TRBD1	TRBJ2-7	NA	CSGGTGEIYEQYF	TGCAGCGGAGGGACAGGAGAAATCTACGAGCAGTACTTC
TRBV5-1	TRBD2	TRBJ2-1	NA	CASSTGLAGRNEQFF	TGCGCCAGCAGCACGGGACTAGCGGGTCGCAATGAGCAGTTCTTC
TRBV29-1	NA	TRBJ1-1	NA	CSVMAAQLTEAFF	TGCAGCGTTATGGCCGCTCAGCTCACTGAAGCTTTCTTT
TRBV7-9	NA	TRBJ2-2	NA	CASSPLLSRELFF	TGTGCCAGCAGCCCATTATTGTCCCGGGAGCTGTTTTTT
TRBV4-2	NA	TRBJ2-3	NA	CASSQLPSGTDTQYF	TGTGCCAGCAGCCAGCTTCCTAGCGGCACAGATACGCAGTATTTT
TRBV7-2	NA	TRBJ2-3	NA	CASSPNSNTQYF	TGTGCCAGCAGCCCCAACTCCAATACGCAGTATTTT
TRBV27	NA	TRBJ2-5	NA	CATRRPGGDWETQYF	TGTGCCACACGAAGACCAGGGGGGGATTGGGAGACCCAGTACTTC
TRBV7-9	NA	TRBJ2-1	NA	CASSLARDALRSVF	TGTGCCAGCAGCTTAGCGCGGGACGCTCTTCGGAGCGTCTTC
TRBV29-1	NA	TRBJ2-1	NA	CSVVPLTGSYEQFF	TGCAGCGTTGTCCCACTGACGGGGTCCTATGAGCAGTTCTTC
TRBV30	NA	TRBJ1-2	few	CAWKLSGLTRGGYTF	TGTGCCTGGAAGTTGTCAGGACTCACCCGCGGTGGCTACACCTTC
TRBV4-3	NA	TRBJ1-5	NA	CASSEDQGSNQPQHF	TGCGCCAGCAGCGAAGACCAGGGGTCAAATCAGCCCCAGCATTTT
TRBV29-1	NA	TRBJ1-2	NA	CSVAQGNYGYTF	TGCAGCGTTGCTCAGGGGAACTATGGCTACACCTTC
TRBV30	TRBD1	TRBJ1-5	once	CAWSLGDRRYFQPQHF	TGTGCCTGGAGCCTCGGGGACAGGAGGTATTTTCAGCCCCAGCATTTT
TRBV9	NA	TRBJ2-7	NA	CASSVAPAAREQYF	TGTGCCAGCAGCGTAGCCCCGGCCGCCCGCGAGCAGTACTTC
TRBV29-1	NA	TRBJ2-5	NA	CSVGYGQGETQYF	TGCAGCGTTGGCTACGGGCAGGGCGAGACCCAGTACTTC
TRBV6-5	TRBD2	TRBJ2-5	NA	CASSSSLGRGRETQYF	TGTGCCAGCAGTTCCAGCCTAGGGAGGGGCAGAGAGACCCAGTACTTC
TRBV7-6	TRBD1	TRBJ1-2	NA	CASSPLPQGGYGYTF	TGTGCCAGCAGCCCCCTACCTCAGGGGGGGTATGGCTACACCTTC